The 14 T cell receptor beta chains in this list originate from one sample, sequenced in a study of blood T cell repertoires in COVID-19. Clones were sequenced by immunoSEQ multiplex PCR, and TCRdb holds only the in-frame ones, with some missing. The sample consists of roughly 190,000 clones, about nine tenths of them appearing once. The sample was PBMCs or T cells enriched from blood (not recorded which). These TCRs come from a woman in her 30s who had recovered from COVID-19.

The chain links TRBV2 to TRBJ2-6, with a possible D match to TRBD1 (5 bases). The CDR3 has 17 residues. Between the trimmed V and J ends, which lost 1 base and 0 bases, there was a span of 10 bases. CDR1 and CDR2 (germline): SNHLY, FYNNEI. This CDR3 reads CASSEGTYLSGANVLTF. The CDR3 nucleotides are TGTGCCAGCAGTGAAGGGACATACCTCTCTGGGGCCAACGTCCTGACTTTC.

As regards this clone: A junction boundary mismatches the germline segment, possibly from a read error. The chain uses TRBV6-4 and TRBJ1-2; the D is unclear. CDR1 and CDR2 (germline): MRHNA, SNTAGT. CDR3 length: 14 residues. This CDR3 is CARSGRGRQAGYTF. The CDR3 nucleotides read TGTGCCAGGAGTGGACGGGGAAGGCAGGCTGGCTACACCTTC.

The rearrangement joins TRBV7-9 to TRBJ2-1; TRBD2 might be the D (5 bases). Trimming shortened V by 1 base and J by 5 bases, and 9 bases separated the two germline ends. Germline CDR1 SEHNR, CDR2 FQNEAQ (reference sequence). The CDR3 loop spans 14 amino acids. CDR3 sequence: CASSLVSGDNEQFF. DNA for the CDR3: TGTGCCAGCAGCTTAGTAAGCGGAGACAATGAGCAGTTCTTC.

Written as DNA, the CDR3 is TGTGCCAGTAGTATGCGGCGACAGTCCCCCTCCTACGAGCAGTACTTC. Its translation: CASSMRRQSPSYEQYF. This chain joins TRBV19 and TRBJ2-7; possibly TRBD1 for D (5 bases). The CDR3 sequence is 16 residues long. Deletions cut 3 bases from V and 0 bases from J, with 15 bases between. Germline values: CDR1 LNHDA, CDR2 SQIVND (reference sequence). Together with reference TRBV19 and TRBJ2-7, the CDR3 gives the full variable domain: DGGITQSPKYLFRKEGQNVTLSCEQNLNHDAMYWYRQDPGQGLRLIYYSQIVNDFQKGDIAEGYSVSREKKESFPLTVTSAQKNPTAFYLCASSMRRQSPSYEQYFGPGTRLTVT.

The rearrangement links TRBV30 to TRBJ1-4, with a weak D call TRBD1 (6 bases). Germline CDR1 GTSNPN, CDR2 SVGIG (reference sequence). CDR3 size: 15 residues. V gave up 0 bases and J gave up 6 bases, with 14 bases separating them. DNA for the CDR3: TGTGCCTGGAGTGTACCCGGCCAGGGGTATGAAAAACTGTTTTTT. Residues: CAWSVPGQGYEKLFF.

The V call is TRBV7-3, the J call TRBJ2-7; 8 bases are a match to TRBD1. Germline V gene sequence: CDR1 SGHTA, CDR2 FQGTGA. V gave up 6 bases and J gave up 2 bases; unmatched junction bases: 6. The CDR3 runs 14 residues. The CDR3 DNA follows: TGTGCCAGCAGTCGTGGACAGGGACCCTACGAGCAGTACTTC. Translation gives CASSRGQGPYEQYF.

Written as DNA, the CDR3 is TGTGCCTGCCTCCTGGGGGGCTATAATTCACCCCTCCACTTT. Translating it yields CACLLGGYNSPLHF. The J gene is TRBJ1-6, the V gene TRBV30; D may be TRBD1 (5 bases). Trimming pared 6 bases from V and 3 bases from J, leaving 12 bases between. CDR3 size: 14 residues. In germline, CDR1 is GTSNPN, CDR2 SVGIG (reference sequence).

The chain carries TRBV10-3 and TRBJ1-1; 9 bases align to TRBD1. Germline values: CDR1 ENHRY, CDR2 SYGVKD. The V and J ends lost 8 bases and 5 bases, in that order; junction bases with no gene match: 12. This CDR3 has 15 residues. CDR3 in amino acids: CAISPRTGERTEAFF. The CDR3 bases are TGTGCCATCTCCCCCAGGACAGGGGAGCGGACTGAAGCTTTCTTT.

The genes are TRBV2 and TRBJ2-1, with 11 bases fitting TRBD1. CDR1 and CDR2 from the germline V gene are SNHLY and FYNNEI. J lost 7 bases, V lost 6 bases, and 5 bases had no gene match. CDR3 size: 14 residues. CDR3 residues: CASRRDRGWNEQFF. For the CDR3, the DNA is TGTGCCAGCAGGCGGGACAGGGGGTGGAATGAGCAGTTCTTC.

The table lists this clone with a few counts. This rearrangement joins TRBV6-2 or TRBV6-3 to TRBJ2-7, with TRBD2 as a possible D gene (5 bases). V was trimmed by 5 bases and J by 2 bases, leaving 10 bases between them. The CDR3 is 13 amino acids. Germline V CDR1 and CDR2: MNHEY, SVGEGT. CDR3 nucleotide sequence: TGTGCCAGCAGTACCCAACTAGCCTACGAGCAGTACTTC. Protein sequence: CASSTQLAYEQYF.

This clone was detected a few times. The sample carries other DNA sequences with the same CDR3. The V and J genes are TRBV6-5 and TRBJ1-2, with 12 bases that match TRBD1. Germline V gene sequence: CDR1 MNHEY, CDR2 SVGAGI. This CDR3 spans 14 amino acids. Trimming cost V 2 bases and J 8 bases; bases outside gene matches: 3. CDR3 in amino acids: CASSYTGQGAGYTF. CDR3 nucleotides: TGTGCCAGCAGTTACACGGGACAGGGGGCAGGCTACACCTTC.

This clone appeared a single time. The chain couples TRBV30 to TRBJ1-6, with D hard to call. Germline loops: CDR1 GTSNPN, CDR2 SVGIG (reference sequence). The V end was cut by 1 base, the J end by 7 bases, with 14 bases between. This CDR3 is built from 15 residues. Written as DNA, the CDR3 is TGTGCCTGGAGTGGACCGGGAACAGCGAATTCACCCCTCCACTTT. Amino acid sequence: CAWSGPGTANSPLHF.

The chain joins TRBV6-5 to TRBJ1-5; D call uncertain. This CDR3 region has 13 residues. Germline V CDR1 and CDR2: MNHEY, SVGAGI. Trimming removed 6 bases at V and 7 bases at J, with 13 bases between. In DNA, the CDR3 is TGTGCCAGCAGATATCAGGTTCGGCAGCCCCAGCATTTT. Protein sequence: CASRYQVRQPQHF.

The chain uses TRBV15 and TRBJ1-5; weak D call: TRBD1 (5 bases). CDR3 size: 16 residues. Per the germline V gene, CDR1 is LNHNV and CDR2 is YYDKDF (reference sequence). Deletions cut 1 base from V and 0 bases from J, with 10 bases between. Written as DNA, the CDR3 is TGTGCCACCAGCAGAGTCCGGGGGGTTAGCAATCAGCCCCAGCATTTT. Translating it yields CATSRVRGVSNQPQHF. Filled out from reference TRBV15 and TRBJ1-5, the complete variable domain reads DAMVIQNPRYQVTQFGKPVTLSCSQTLNHNVMYWYQQKSSQAPKLLFHYYDKDFNNEADTPDNFQSRRPNTSFCFLDIRSPGLGDTAMYLCATSRVRGVSNQPQHFGDGTRLSIL.